This TCR beta chain comes out of a study of post-analysis software for immune sequencing data. V shed 3 bases, J shed 3 bases, and the junction held 6 bases outside the gene matches. CDR1 and CDR2 from the germline V gene are WSHSY and SAAADI. The CDR3 covers 17 residues. This clonotype has more than one count but fewer than ten. What it binds is not known. Overall study results and limits: TRBV segments more frequent in patients than in controls numbered about 5 and included TRBV5-6, TRBV5-1 and TRBV20-1.

Unique molecular identifiers had been added to the TCR beta cDNA libraries. TCRdb re-called the PCR reads through MiXCR, storing one row per CDR3 protein. The sample includes about 560,000 distinct CDR3 sequences, roughly 40% of them seen just once. The source is a girl under 18 with multiple sclerosis. The chain joins TRBV10-2 to TRBJ2-1; 12 nucleotides agree with TRBD2. Sequencing was done on a sample of blood. CDR3 coding DNA: TGCGCCAGCAGTGACCATGGACTAGCGGGGCGCTACAATGAGCAGTTCTTC. Protein sequence: CASSDHGLAGRYNEQFF.